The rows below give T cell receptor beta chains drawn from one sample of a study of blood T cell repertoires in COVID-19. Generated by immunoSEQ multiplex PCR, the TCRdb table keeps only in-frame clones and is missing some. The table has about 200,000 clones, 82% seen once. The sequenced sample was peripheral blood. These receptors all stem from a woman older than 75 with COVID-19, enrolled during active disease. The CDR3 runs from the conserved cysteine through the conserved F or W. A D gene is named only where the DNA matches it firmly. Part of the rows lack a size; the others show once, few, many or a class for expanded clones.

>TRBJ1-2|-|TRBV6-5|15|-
CASSQLNRDKYGYTF
TGTGCCAGCAGTCAACTTAACAGGGATAAGTATGGCTACACCTTC
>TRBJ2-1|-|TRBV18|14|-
CASSLRGRDNEQFF
TGTGCCAGCTCACTACGGGGGAGAGACAATGAGCAGTTCTTC
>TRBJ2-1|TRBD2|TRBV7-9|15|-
CASSLSASGEDEQFF
TGTGCCAGCAGCTTAAGCGCTAGCGGGGAAGATGAGCAGTTCTTC
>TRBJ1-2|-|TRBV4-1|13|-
CASSQGGRGGYTF
TGCGCCAGCAGCCAAGGTGGGCGGGGAGGCTACACCTTC
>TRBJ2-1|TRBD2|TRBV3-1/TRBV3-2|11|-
CASSAGTKSFF
TGTGCCAGCAGCGCCGGGACTAAGTCGTTCTTC
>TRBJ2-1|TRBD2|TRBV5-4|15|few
CASSQSGSSYNEQFF
TGTGCCAGCAGCCAAAGCGGGAGCTCCTACAATGAGCAGTTCTTC
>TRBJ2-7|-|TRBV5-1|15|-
CASSLQGRESYEQYF
TGCGCCAGCAGCTTGCAAGGACGGGAGAGCTACGAGCAGTACTTC
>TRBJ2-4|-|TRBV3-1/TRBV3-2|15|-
CASSQGPLAKNIQYF
TGTGCCAGCAGCCAGGGGCCTTTGGCCAAAAACATTCAGTACTTC
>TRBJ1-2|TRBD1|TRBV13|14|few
CASSLTRGLNGYTF
TGTGCCAGCAGCTTAACGAGGGGGCTCAATGGCTACACCTTC
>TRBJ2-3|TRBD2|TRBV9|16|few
CASSLGLAGATDTQYF
TGTGCCAGCAGCCTAGGACTAGCGGGGGCCACAGATACGCAGTATTTT
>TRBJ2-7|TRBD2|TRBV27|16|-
CASSSFGSREERVQYF
TGTGCCAGCAGTTCTTTCGGGAGCCGGGAGGAGCGGGTGCAGTACTTC
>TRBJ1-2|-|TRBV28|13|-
CASRTPGGPGVAF
TGTGCCAGCAGGACCCCGGGGGGCCCCGGGGTCGCCTTC
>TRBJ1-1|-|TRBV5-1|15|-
CASSLGDILNTEAFF
TGCGCCAGCAGCTTGGGAGACATATTGAACACTGAAGCTTTCTTT
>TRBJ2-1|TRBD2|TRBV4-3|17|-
CASSQDSGLASYNEQFF
TGCGCCAGCAGCCAAGATTCGGGACTAGCGTCCTACAATGAGCAGTTCTTC
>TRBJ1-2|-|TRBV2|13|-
CASRPQGLGGYTF
TGTGCCAGCAGACCTCAGGGTCTAGGAGGCTACACCTTC
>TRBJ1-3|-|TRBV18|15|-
CASSPGQGVGNTIYF
TGTGCCAGCTCACCCGGACAAGGCGTTGGAAACACCATATATTTT
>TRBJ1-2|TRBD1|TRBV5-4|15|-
CASSAGTGFRAGYTF
TGTGCCAGCAGCGCTGGGACAGGGTTCCGGGCGGGCTACACCTTC
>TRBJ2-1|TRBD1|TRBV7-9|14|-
CASSRDRGDGEQFF
TGTGCCAGCAGTCGAGACAGGGGAGATGGTGAGCAGTTCTTC
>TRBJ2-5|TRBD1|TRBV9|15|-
CASSVGLRGLETQYF
TGTGCCAGCAGCGTCGGACTCAGGGGGTTGGAGACCCAGTACTTC
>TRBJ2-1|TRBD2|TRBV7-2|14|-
CASSHGTSRNEQFF
TGTGCCAGCAGCCACGGGACTAGTCGGAATGAGCAGTTCTTC
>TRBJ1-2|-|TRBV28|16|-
CASSSPNDGANYGYTF
TGTGCCAGCAGTTCTCCGAACGACGGAGCTAACTATGGCTACACCTTC
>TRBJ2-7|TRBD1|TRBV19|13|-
CASSIPGQDEQYF
TGTGCCAGTAGTATCCCGGGACAGGACGAGCAGTACTTC